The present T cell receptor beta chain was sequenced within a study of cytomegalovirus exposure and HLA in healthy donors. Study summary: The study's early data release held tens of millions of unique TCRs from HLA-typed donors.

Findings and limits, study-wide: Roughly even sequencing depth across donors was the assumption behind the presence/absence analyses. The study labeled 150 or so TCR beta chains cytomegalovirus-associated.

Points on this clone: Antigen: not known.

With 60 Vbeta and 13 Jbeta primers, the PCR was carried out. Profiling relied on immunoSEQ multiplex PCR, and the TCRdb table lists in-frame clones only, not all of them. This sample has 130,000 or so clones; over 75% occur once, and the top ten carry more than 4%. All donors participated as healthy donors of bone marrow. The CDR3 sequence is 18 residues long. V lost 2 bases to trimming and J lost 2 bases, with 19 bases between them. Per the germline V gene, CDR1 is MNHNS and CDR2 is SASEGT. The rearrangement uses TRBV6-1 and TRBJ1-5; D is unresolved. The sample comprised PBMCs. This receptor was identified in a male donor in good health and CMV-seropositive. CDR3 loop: CASSERRIAQRGNQPQHF. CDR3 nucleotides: TGTGCCAGCAGTGAACGGAGGATCGCTCAGAGGGGCAATCAGCCCCAGCATTTT.